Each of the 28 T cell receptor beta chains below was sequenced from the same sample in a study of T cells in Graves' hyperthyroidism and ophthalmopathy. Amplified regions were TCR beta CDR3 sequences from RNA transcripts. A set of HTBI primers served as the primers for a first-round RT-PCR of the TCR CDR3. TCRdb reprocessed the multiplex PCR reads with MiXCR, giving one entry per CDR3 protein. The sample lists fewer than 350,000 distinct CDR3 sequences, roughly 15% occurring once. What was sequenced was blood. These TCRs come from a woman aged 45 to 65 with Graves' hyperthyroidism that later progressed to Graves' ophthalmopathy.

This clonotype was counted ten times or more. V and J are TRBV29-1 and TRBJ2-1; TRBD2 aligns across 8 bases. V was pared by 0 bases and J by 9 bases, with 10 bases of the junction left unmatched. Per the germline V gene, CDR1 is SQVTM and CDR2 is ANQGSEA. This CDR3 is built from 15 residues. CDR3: CSVEEAGEGFGEQFF. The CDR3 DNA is TGCAGCGTTGAAGAAGCGGGAGAGGGTTTTGGTGAGCAGTTCTTC.

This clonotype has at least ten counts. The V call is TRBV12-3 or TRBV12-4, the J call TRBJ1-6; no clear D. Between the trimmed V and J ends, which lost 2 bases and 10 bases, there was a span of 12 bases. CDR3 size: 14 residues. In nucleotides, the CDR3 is TGTGCCAGCAGTTTAACCCGGCGAAGGTCACCCCTCCACTTT. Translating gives CASSLTRRRSPLHF.

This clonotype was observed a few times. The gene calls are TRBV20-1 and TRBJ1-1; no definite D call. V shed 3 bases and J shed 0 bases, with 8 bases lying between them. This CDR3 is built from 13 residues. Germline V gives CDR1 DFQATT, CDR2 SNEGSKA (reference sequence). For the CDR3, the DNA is TGCAGTGCTAGCCCAGTCTTGAACACTGAAGCTTTCTTT. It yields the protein CSASPVLNTEAFF.

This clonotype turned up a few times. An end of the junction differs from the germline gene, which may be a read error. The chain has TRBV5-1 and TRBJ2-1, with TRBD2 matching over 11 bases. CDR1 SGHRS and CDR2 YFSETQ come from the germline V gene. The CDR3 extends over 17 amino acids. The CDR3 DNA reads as TGCGCCAGCAGCACGGGACTAGCGGATATCTCCTACAATGGGCAGTTCTTC. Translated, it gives CASSTGLADISYNGQFF.

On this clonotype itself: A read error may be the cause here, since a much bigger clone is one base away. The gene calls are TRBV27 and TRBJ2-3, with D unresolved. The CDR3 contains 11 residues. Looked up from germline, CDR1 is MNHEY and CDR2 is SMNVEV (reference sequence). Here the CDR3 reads CANSNGPRQYF. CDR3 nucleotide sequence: TGTGCCAACAGTAACGGACCCCGGCAGTATTTT.

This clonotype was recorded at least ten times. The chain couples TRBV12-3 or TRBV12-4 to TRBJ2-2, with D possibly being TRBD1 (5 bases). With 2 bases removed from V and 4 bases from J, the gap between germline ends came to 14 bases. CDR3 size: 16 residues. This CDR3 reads CASSLKVRERTGELFF. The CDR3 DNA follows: TGTGCCAGCAGTTTAAAGGTCAGGGAACGCACCGGGGAGCTGTTTTTT.

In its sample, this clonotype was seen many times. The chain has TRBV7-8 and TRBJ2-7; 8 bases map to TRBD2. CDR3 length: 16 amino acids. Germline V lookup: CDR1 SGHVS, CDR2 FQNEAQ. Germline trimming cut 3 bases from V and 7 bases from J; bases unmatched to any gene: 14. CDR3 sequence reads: CASSFDQAGAGREQYF. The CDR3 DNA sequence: TGTGCCAGCAGCTTTGACCAAGCGGGAGCTGGTCGGGAGCAGTACTTC.

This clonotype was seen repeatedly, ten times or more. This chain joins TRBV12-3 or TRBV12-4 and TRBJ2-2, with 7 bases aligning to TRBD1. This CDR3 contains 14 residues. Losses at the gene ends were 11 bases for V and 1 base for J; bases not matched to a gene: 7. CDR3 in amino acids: CAGGRDRNTGELFF. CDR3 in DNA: TGTGCCGGGGGCCGGGACAGGAACACCGGGGAGCTGTTTTTT.

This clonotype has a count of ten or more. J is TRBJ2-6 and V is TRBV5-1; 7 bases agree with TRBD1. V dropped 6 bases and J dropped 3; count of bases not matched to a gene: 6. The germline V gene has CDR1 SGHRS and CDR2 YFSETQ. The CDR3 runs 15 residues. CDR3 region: CASKRGQSGANVLTF. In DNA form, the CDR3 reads TGCGCCAGCAAGAGGGGGCAAAGTGGGGCCAACGTCCTGACTTTC.

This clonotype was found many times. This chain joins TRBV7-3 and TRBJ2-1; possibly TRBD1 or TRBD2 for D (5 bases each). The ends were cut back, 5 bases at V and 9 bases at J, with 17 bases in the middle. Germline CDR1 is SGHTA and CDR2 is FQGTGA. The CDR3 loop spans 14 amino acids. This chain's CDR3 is CASSPGTPGSEQFF. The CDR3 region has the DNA TGTGCCAGCAGCCCTGGGACCCCGGGGAGTGAGCAGTTCTTC.

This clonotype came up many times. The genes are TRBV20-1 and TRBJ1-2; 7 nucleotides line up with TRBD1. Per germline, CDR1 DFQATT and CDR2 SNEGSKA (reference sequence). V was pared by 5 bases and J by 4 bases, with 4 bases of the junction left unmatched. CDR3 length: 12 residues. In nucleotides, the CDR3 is TGCAGTGCTTCGACAGGGATCTATGGCTACACCTTC. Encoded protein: CSASTGIYGYTF.

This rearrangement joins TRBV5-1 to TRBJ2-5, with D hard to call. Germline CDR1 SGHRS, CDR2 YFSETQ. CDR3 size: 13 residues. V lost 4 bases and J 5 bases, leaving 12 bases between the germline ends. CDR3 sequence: CASSPEIGETQYF. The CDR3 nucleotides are TGCGCCAGCAGCCCAGAGATTGGGGAGACCCAGTACTTC.

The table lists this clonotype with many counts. The CDR3 sequence: CSALTGRGQYF. CDR3 DNA sequence: TGCAGTGCCCTTACGGGACGTGGGCAGTACTTC. The genes are TRBV20-1 and TRBJ2-7, with D tentatively TRBD1 or TRBD2 (5 bases each). Trimming pared 6 bases from V and 9 bases from J, leaving 15 bases between. In germline, CDR1 is DFQATT, CDR2 SNEGSKA (reference sequence). The CDR3 sequence is 11 residues long.

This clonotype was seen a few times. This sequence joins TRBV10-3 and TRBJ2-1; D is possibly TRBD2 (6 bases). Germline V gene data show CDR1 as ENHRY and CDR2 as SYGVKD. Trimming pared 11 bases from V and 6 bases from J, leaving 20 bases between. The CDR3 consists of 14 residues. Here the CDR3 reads CASLRDSNCNEQFF. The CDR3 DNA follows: TGTGCCTCACTCCGGGACTCTAACTGCAATGAGCAGTTCTTC.

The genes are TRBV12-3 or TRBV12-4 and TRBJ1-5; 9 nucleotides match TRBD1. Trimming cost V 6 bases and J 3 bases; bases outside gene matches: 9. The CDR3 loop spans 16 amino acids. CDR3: CASSLSGQGPNQPQHF. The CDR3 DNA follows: TGTGCCAGCAGCCTCTCGGGACAGGGACCCAATCAGCCCCAGCATTTT.

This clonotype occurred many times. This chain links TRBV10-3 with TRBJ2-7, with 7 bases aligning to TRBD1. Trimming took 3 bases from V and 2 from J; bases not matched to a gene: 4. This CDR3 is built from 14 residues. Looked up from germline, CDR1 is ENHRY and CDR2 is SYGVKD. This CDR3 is CAISERQGPYEQYF. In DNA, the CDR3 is TGTGCCATCAGTGAAAGACAGGGCCCCTACGAGCAGTACTTC.

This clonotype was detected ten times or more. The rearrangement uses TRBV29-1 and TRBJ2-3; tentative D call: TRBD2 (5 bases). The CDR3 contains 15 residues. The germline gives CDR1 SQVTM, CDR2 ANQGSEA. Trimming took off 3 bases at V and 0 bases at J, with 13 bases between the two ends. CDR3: CSVELAPGSTDTQYF. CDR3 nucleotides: TGCAGCGTTGAGCTAGCACCTGGGAGCACAGATACGCAGTATTTT.

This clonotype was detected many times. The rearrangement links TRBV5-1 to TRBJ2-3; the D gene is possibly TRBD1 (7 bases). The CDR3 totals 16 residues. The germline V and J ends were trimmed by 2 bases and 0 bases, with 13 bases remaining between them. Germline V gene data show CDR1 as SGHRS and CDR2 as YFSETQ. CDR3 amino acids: CASSFGGTDSTDTQYF. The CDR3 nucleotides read TGCGCCAGCAGCTTTGGGGGGACAGACAGCACAGATACGCAGTATTTT.

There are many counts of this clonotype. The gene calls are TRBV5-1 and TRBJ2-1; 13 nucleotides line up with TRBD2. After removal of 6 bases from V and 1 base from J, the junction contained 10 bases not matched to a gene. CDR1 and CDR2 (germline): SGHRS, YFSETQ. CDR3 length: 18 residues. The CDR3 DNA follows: TGCGCCAGCAATTGGCGACTAGCGGGAGGACCTTCCTACAATGAGCAGTTCTTC. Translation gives CASNWRLAGGPSYNEQFF.

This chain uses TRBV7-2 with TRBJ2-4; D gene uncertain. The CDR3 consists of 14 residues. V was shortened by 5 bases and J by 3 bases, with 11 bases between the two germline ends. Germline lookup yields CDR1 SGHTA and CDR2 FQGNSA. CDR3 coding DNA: TGTGCCAGCAGCACCCTAGATTTCAAAAACATTCAGTACTTC. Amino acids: CASSTLDFKNIQYF.

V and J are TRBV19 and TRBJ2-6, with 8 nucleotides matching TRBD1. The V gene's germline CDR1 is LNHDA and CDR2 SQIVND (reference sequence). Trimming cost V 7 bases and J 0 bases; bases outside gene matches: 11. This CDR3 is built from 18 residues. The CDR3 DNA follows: TGTGCCAGTACCAAGGACAGGGCGTTCAACTCTGGGGCCAACGTCCTGACTTTC. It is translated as CASTKDRAFNSGANVLTF.

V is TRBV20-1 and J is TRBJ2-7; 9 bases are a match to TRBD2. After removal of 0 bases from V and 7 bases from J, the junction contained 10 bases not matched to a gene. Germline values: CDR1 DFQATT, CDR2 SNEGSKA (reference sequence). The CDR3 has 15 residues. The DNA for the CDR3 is TGCAGTGCTAGAGATTGGGGTAGCGGGAGTCAGGAGCAGTACTTC. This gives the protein CSARDWGSGSQEQYF.

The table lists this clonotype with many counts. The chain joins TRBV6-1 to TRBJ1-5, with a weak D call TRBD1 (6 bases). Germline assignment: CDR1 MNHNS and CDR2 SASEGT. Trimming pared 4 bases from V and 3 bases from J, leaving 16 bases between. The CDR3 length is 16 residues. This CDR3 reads CASSGPTGTNNQPQHF. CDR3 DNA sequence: TGTGCCAGCAGTGGCCCAACAGGGACTAACAATCAGCCCCAGCATTTT.

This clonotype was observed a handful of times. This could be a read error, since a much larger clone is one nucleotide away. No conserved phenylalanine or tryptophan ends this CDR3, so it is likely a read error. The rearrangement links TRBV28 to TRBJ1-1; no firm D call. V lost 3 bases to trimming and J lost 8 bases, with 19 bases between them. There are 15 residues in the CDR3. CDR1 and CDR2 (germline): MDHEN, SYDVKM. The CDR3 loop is CASSFGSADTKEAFL. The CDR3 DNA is TGTGCCAGCAGTTTTGGGTCGGCAGACACGAAGGAAGCTTTCCTT.

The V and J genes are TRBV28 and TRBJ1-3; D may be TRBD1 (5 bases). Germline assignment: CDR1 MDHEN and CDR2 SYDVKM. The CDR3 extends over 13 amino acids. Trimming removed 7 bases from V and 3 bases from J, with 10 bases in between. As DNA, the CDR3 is TGTGCCAGCACGGGACTTGTTGGAAACACCATATATTTT. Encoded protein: CASTGLVGNTIYF.

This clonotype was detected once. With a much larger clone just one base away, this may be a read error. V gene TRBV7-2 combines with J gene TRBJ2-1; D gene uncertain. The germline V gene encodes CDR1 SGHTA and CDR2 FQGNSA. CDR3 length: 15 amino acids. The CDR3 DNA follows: TGTGCCAGCGGCTTAGTCCTCGGAGCTTCTGTTGAGCAGTTCTTC. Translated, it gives CASGLVLGASVEQFF.

This CDR3 is CASSYGTGNQPQHF. In DNA form, the CDR3 reads TGTGCCAGCAGTTACGGGACAGGTAATCAGCCCCAGCATTTT. The V gene is TRBV6-5, the J gene TRBJ1-5; TRBD1 matches at 8 bases. The CDR3 extends over 14 amino acids. From germline, CDR1 is MNHEY and CDR2 SVGAGI. V shed 2 bases, J shed 4 bases, and the junction held 1 base outside the gene matches.

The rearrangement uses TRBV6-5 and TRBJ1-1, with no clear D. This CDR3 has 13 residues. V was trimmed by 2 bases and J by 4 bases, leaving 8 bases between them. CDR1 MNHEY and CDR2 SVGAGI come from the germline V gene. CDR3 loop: CASSYATVTEAFF. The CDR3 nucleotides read TGTGCCAGCAGTTACGCTACAGTCACTGAAGCTTTCTTT.